The 14 T cell receptor beta chains listed next were all sequenced from one sample in a study of blood T cell repertoires in COVID-19. The method was immunoSEQ multiplex PCR; TCRdb's version includes in-frame clones alone and lacks a portion of them. The table has 450,000 to 500,000 clones, 80% to 90% seen once. Sequences were obtained from peripheral blood. The receptor set was obtained from a human donor in a cohort sampled during active COVID-19.

The V and J genes are TRBV28 and TRBJ1-5; TRBD1 matches at 9 bases. Germline CDR1 is MDHEN and CDR2 is SYDVKM. J lost 3 bases, V lost 10 bases, and 4 bases had no gene match. The CDR3 is made up of 13 amino acids. The CDR3 protein is CATNRGPNQPQHF. The CDR3 nucleotides read TGTGCCACGAACAGGGGGCCCAATCAGCCCCAGCATTTT.

This chain joins TRBV28 and TRBJ2-7; 7 positions agree with TRBD1. The CDR3 is 13 amino acids. CDR1 and CDR2 from the germline V gene are MDHEN and SYDVKM. The ends lost 5 bases at V and 1 base at J; junction bases unmatched: 2. The CDR3 DNA reads TGTGCCAGCAGTACGGACAGGTCCTACGAGCAGTACTTC. This translates into CASSTDRSYEQYF.

The rearrangement joins TRBV29-1 to TRBJ2-7; TRBD2 aligns across 7 bases. CDR3 length equals 11 residues. Germline V lookup: CDR1 SQVTM, CDR2 ANQGSEA. With V trimmed by 5 bases and J by 3 bases, 1 base remained unmatched. The DNA for the CDR3 is TGCAGCGTTTGGGGGGGCTACGAGCAGTACTTC. Residues: CSVWGGYEQYF.

This clone has a handful of counts. This chain joins TRBV25-1 and TRBJ1-3; tentatively, D is TRBD1 (6 bases). V lost 4 bases, J lost 4 bases, and 14 bases lay in between. The germline CDR1 and CDR2 sequences are MGHDK and SYGVNS. The CDR3 sequence is 15 residues long. The chain's CDR3 is CASSATGTAGNTIYF. In DNA, the CDR3 is TGTGCCAGCAGTGCAACAGGGACCGCCGGAAACACCATATATTTT.

J is TRBJ1-2 and V is TRBV13, with TRBD1 identical over 7 bases. This CDR3 region has 15 residues. Losses at the gene ends were 0 bases for V and 4 bases for J; bases not matched to a gene: 5. Germline CDR1 and CDR2: PRHDT and FYEKMQ (reference sequence). CDR3 protein: CASSLGDRDFYGYTF. CDR3 sequence (DNA): TGTGCCAGCAGCTTAGGCGACAGGGACTTCTATGGCTACACCTTC.

This clone was observed a single time. DNA for the CDR3: TGTGCCAGCAGCTCGCCCGACAGAACCTTTAAACCCACCGGGGAGCTGTTTTTT. Encoded protein: CASSSPDRTFKPTGELFF. The J gene is TRBJ2-2, the V gene TRBV7-9, with TRBD1 as a possible D gene (5 bases). This CDR3 has 18 residues. V was shortened by 4 bases and J by 4 bases, with 22 bases between the two germline ends. Germline CDR1 is SEHNR and CDR2 is FQNEAQ (reference sequence).

The rearrangement links TRBV5-1 to TRBJ1-1; 8 nucleotides align to TRBD1. The CDR3 loop spans 16 amino acids. With V trimmed by 2 bases and J by 2 bases, 8 bases remained unmatched. The germline V gene encodes CDR1 SGHRS and CDR2 YFSETQ. CDR3 nucleotides: TGCGCCAGCAGCTTACTTTTACAGGGGGGTAACACTGAAGCTTTCTTT. Protein: CASSLLLQGGNTEAFF.

This clone appeared a single time. The chain employs TRBV11-1 and TRBJ1-2; D is unresolved. CDR3 size: 12 residues. Trimming cost V 6 bases and J 4 bases, with 9 bases left between them. Germline V gene sequence: CDR1 SGHAT, CDR2 FQDESV (reference sequence). The CDR3 spells CASSSVSYGYTF. CDR3 sequence (DNA): TGTGCCAGCAGTTCGGTGAGCTATGGCTACACCTTC.

The gene calls are TRBV20-1 and TRBJ1-2; no clear D. Deletions cut 7 bases from V and 7 bases from J, with 13 bases between. Germline V gene sequence: CDR1 DFQATT, CDR2 SNEGSKA (reference sequence). There are 11 residues in the CDR3. DNA of the CDR3: TGCAGTGATACAAGTGTACGTGGCTACACCTTC. The encoded protein is CSDTSVRGYTF.

CDR3 DNA: TGCAGCGTTGAAGAGGTGGCGGGGGGGTTTACTGAGCAGTTCTTC. This gives the protein CSVEEVAGGFTEQFF. The chain carries TRBV29-1 and TRBJ2-1, with 9 bases that match TRBD2. The germline V gene has CDR1 SQVTM and CDR2 ANQGSEA. With V trimmed by 0 bases and J by 9 bases, 9 bases remained unmatched. The CDR3 contains 15 residues.

The chain carries TRBV5-6 and TRBJ2-1; tentatively, D is TRBD1 (6 bases). The CDR3 spans 15 residues. The V and J ends lost 2 bases and 0 bases respectively, with 9 bases between them. CDR1 SGHDT and CDR2 YYEEEE come from the germline V gene. The CDR3 here is CASSFGTPSYNEQFF. In DNA form, the CDR3 reads TGTGCCAGCAGCTTCGGGACACCCTCCTACAATGAGCAGTTCTTC.

The chain uses TRBV29-1 and TRBJ1-4; D might be TRBD1 (6 bases). Germline V gives CDR1 SQVTM, CDR2 ANQGSEA. The CDR3 runs to 16 residues. The V end was cut by 6 bases, the J end by 8 bases, with 25 bases between. CDR3 sequence (DNA): TGCAGCGTCAGCTCCCGACAGGCCGCCGTTGGGGAAAAACTGTTTTTT. Translated, it gives CSVSSRQAAVGEKLFF.

The chain employs TRBV30 and TRBJ2-7; 7 nucleotides match TRBD1. This CDR3 has 15 residues. Germline CDR1 reads GTSNPN; CDR2 reads SVGIG (reference sequence). Trimming took 0 bases from V and 3 from J; bases not matched to a gene: 8. CDR3 loop: CAWSVGQGVIYEQYF. The CDR3 bases are TGTGCCTGGAGTGTAGGCCAGGGGGTAATCTACGAGCAGTACTTC.

The chain carries TRBV30 and TRBJ2-5; 7 bases line up with TRBD2. With V trimmed by 7 bases and J by 2 bases, 4 bases remained unmatched. CDR1 is GTSNPN, CDR2 SVGIG, per germline (reference sequence). The CDR3 runs to 12 residues. The CDR3 here is CASTSEQETQYF. The CDR3, as DNA: TGTGCCTCCACTAGCGAACAAGAGACCCAGTACTTC.